The present T cell receptor beta chain was sequenced within a study of post-analysis software for immune sequencing data. Study at large: The courses of disease that were included comprised relapsing-remitting, secondary progressive and progressive-relapsing multiple sclerosis. Study conclusions and caveats: A handful of TRBV segments appeared more often in patients than in controls, and TRBV5-6, TRBV5-1 and TRBV20-1 were among these.

This clonotype was detected many times. What it binds is unknown. Each TCR beta cDNA library carried unique molecular identifiers. Starting from around 0.96 to 9.9 million T cells, the study yielded about 500,000 cDNA molecules. Each CDR3 protein is one row after TCRdb ran MiXCR on the PCR reads. The sample shows 180,000 or so distinct CDR3 sequences, 29% of them seen only once. The CDR3 loop spans 18 amino acids. CDR1 is LNHNV and CDR2 is YYDKDF in the germline V gene (reference sequence). The V end lost 5 bases, the J end lost 3 bases, and 23 bases lay between the germline ends. The V and J genes are TRBV15 and TRBJ2-1, with D possibly matching TRBD1 (6 bases). The material sequenced was blood. This TCR was recovered from a girl aged 2-17 years with multiple sclerosis. In DNA, the CDR3 is TGTGCCACCAGCCCGCGCAGGGGCAAACACCTGAGCTACAATGAGCAGTTCTTC. Translated, it gives CATSPRRGKHLSYNEQFF.